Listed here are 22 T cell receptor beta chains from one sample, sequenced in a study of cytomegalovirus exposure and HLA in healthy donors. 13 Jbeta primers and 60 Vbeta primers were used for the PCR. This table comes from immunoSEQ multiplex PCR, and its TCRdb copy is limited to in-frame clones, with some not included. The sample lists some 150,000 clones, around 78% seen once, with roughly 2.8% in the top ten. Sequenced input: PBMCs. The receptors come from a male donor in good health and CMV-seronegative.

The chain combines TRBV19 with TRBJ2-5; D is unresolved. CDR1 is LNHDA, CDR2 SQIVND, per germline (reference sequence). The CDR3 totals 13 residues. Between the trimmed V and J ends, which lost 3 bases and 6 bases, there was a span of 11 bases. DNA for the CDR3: TGTGCCAGTAGTATTGGCCTGTTGAAGACCCAGTACTTC. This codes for CASSIGLLKTQYF.

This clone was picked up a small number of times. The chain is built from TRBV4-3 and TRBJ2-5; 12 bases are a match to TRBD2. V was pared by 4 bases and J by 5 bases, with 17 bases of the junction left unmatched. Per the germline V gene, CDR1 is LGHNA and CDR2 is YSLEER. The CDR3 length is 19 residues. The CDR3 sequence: CASSPRAASGGALSETQYF. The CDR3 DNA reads TGCGCCAGCAGCCCCAGGGCGGCTAGCGGGGGGGCCCTCAGTGAGACCCAGTACTTC.

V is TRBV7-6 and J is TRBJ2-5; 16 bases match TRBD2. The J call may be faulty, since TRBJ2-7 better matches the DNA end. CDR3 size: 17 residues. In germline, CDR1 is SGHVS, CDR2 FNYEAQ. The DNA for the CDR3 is TGTGCCAGCAGCTTGGGGACTAGCGGGAGGGCAGTCGGCGAGCAGTACTTC. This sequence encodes CASSLGTSGRAVGEQYF.

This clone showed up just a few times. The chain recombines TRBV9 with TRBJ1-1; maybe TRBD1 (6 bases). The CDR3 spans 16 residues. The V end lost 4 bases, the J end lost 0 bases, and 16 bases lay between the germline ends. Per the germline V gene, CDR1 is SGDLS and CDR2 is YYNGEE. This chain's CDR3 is CASSPLLGALNTEAFF. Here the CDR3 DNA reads TGTGCCAGCAGCCCTCTACTGGGGGCCTTGAACACTGAAGCTTTCTTT.

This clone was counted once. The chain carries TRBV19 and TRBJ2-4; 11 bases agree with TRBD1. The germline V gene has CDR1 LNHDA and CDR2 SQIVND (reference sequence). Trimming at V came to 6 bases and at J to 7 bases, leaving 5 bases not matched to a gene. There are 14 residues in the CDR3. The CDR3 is CASRRTGGGNIQYF. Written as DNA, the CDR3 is TGTGCCAGTAGAAGGACAGGGGGCGGGAACATTCAGTACTTC.

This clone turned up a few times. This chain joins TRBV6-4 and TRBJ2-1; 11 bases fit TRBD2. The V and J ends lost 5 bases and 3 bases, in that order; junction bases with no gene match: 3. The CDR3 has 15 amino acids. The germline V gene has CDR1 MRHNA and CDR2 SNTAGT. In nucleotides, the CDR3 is TGTGCCAGCAGTCCGGGGACTAGCGGCTACAATGAGCAGTTCTTC. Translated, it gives CASSPGTSGYNEQFF.

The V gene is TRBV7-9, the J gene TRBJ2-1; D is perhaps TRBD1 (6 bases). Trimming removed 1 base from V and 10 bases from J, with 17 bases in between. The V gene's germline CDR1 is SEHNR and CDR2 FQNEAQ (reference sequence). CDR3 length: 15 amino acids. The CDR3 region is CASSLVQGQRGEQFF. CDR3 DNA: TGTGCCAGCAGCTTAGTCCAGGGGCAACGAGGAGAGCAGTTCTTC.

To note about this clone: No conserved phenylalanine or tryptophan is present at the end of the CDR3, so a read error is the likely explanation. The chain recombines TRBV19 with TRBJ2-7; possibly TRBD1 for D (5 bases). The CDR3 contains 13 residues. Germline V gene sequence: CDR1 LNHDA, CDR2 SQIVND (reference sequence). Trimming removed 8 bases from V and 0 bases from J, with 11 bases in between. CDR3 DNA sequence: TGTGCCAGTCGACAGCAACCCTCCTACGAGCAGTACCTC. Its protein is CASRQQPSYEQYL.

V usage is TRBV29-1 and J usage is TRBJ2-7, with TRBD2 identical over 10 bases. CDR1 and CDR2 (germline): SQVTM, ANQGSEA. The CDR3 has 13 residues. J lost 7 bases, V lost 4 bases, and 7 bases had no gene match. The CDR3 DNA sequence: TGCAGCGTTGGTCGAGCGGGAGGGCCGGAGCAGTACTTC. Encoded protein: CSVGRAGGPEQYF.

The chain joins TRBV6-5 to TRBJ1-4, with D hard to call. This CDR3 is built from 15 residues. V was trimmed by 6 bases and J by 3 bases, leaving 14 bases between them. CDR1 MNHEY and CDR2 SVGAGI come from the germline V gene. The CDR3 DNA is TGTGCCAGCAGGATTCGGGAGGGTTCTAATGAAAAACTGTTTTTT. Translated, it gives CASRIREGSNEKLFF.

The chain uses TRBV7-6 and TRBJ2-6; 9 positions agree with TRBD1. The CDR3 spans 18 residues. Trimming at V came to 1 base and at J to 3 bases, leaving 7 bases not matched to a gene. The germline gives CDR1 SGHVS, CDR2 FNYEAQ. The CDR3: CASSLVLDRGSGANVLTF. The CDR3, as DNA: TGTGCCAGCAGCTTAGTCCTGGACAGGGGTAGTGGGGCCAACGTCCTGACTTTC.

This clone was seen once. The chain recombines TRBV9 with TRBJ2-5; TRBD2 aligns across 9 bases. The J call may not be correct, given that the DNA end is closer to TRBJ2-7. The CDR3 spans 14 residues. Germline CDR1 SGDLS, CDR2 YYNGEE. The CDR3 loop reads CASSVSGSGDEQYF. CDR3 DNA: TGTGCCAGCAGCGTTAGCGGGAGCGGCGACGAGCAGTACTTC.

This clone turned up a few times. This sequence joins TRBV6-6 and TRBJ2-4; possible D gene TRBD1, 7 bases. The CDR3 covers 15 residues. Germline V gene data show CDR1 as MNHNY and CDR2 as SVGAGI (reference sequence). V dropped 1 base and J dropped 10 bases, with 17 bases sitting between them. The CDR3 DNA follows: TGTGCCAGCAGTTACTTAGGGCAGGGGGGTGGGATTCAGTACTTC. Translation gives CASSYLGQGGGIQYF.

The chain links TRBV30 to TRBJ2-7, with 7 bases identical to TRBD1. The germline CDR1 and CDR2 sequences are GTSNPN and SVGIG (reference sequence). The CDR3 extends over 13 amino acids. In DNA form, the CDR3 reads TGTGCATTGGCAGGGGGAATCTACTGGGAGCAGTACTTC. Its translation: CALAGGIYWEQYF.

CDR3 loop: CASGRTGGSPLHF. The CDR3 coding sequence is TGTGCTAGTGGTCGGACAGGCGGTTCACCCCTCCACTTT. This rearrangement joins TRBV12-5 to TRBJ1-6, with 7 positions matching TRBD1. The CDR3 extends over 13 amino acids. In germline, CDR1 is LGHNT, CDR2 FRNRAP. The V segment lost 5 bases and the J segment 9 bases; nucleotides outside the gene matches: 4.

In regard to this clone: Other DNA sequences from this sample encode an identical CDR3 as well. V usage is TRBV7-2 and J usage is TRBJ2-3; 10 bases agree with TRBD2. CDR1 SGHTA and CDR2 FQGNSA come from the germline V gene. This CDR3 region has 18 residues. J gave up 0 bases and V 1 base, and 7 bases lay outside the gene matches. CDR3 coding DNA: TGTGCCAGCAGCTTAGGGCCTAGCGGGGGAACTAGCACAGATACGCAGTATTTT. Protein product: CASSLGPSGGTSTDTQYF.

The CDR3 reads CASSGTADNGELFF. The CDR3, as DNA: TGTGCCAGCAGTGGGACAGCTGACAACGGGGAGCTGTTTTTT. The chain joins TRBV5-5 to TRBJ2-2; 7 nucleotides agree with TRBD1. The CDR3 extends over 14 amino acids. The junction had 8 bases not matched to a gene; V was cut back by 5 bases and J by 7 bases. Germline loops: CDR1 SGHKS, CDR2 YYEKEE (reference sequence).

The CDR3 nucleotides are TGTGCCAGCAGTTACTCGACGGACTTCAGGGGGTCACCCCTCCACTTT. Translated: CASSYSTDFRGSPLHF. The gene calls are TRBV6-6 and TRBJ1-6; TRBD1 aligns across 7 bases. This CDR3 is 16 amino acids long. Trimming cost V 0 bases and J 10 bases; bases outside gene matches: 9. Germline V gives CDR1 MNHNY, CDR2 SVGAGI (reference sequence).

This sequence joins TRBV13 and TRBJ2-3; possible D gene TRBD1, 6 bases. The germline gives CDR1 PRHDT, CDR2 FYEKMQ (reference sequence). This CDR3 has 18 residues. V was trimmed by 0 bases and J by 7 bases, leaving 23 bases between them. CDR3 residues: CASSLGGSGESSENTQYF. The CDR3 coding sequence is TGTGCCAGCAGCTTAGGTGGGTCAGGGGAAAGTTCCGAAAATACGCAGTATTTT.

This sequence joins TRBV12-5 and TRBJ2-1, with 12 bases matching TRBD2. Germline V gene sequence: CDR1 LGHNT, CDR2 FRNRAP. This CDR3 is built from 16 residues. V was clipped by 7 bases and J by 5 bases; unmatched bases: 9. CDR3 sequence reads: CASALLAGGLDNEQFF. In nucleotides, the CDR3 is TGTGCTAGTGCTCTCCTAGCGGGAGGGCTCGACAATGAGCAGTTCTTC.

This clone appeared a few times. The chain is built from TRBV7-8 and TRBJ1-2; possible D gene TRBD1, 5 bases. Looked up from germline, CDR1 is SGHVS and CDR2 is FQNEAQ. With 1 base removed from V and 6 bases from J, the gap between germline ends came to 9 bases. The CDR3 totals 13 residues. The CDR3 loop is CASSLGAGNGYTF. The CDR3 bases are TGTGCCAGCAGCTTAGGCGCAGGGAATGGCTACACCTTC. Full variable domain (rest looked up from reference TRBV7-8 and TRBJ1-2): GAGVSQSPRYKVAKRGQDVALRCDPISGHVSLFWYQQALGQGPEFLTYFQNEAQLDKSGLPSDRFFAERPEGSVSTLKIQRTQQEDSAVYLCASSLGAGNGYTFGSGTRLTVV.

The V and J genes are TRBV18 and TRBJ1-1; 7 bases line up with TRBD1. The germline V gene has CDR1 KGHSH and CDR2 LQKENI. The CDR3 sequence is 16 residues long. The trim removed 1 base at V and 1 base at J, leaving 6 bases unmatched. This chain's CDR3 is CASSPRTGKGNTEAFF. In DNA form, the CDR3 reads TGTGCCAGCTCACCACGGACAGGAAAGGGGAACACTGAAGCTTTCTTT.